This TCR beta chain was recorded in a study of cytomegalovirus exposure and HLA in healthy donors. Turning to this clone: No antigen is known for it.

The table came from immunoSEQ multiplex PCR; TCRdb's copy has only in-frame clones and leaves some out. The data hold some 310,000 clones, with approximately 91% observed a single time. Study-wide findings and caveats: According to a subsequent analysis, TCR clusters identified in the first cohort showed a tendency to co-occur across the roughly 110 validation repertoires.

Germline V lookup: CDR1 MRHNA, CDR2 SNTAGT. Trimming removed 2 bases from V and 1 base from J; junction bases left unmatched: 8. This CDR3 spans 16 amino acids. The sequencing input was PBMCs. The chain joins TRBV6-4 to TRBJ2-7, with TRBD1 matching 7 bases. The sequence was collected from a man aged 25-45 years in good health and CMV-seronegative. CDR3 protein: CASSDLPGQTSYEQYF. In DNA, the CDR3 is TGTGCCAGCAGTGACCTCCCGGGACAGACTTCCTACGAGCAGTACTTC.